This T cell receptor (beta chain) was captured in a study of vaccination and CD4 T cells after COVID-19. Study at large: Blood was drawn a median around 74 days post second dose, range 14 to 241. The authors exposed cells to overlapping spike peptides derived from SARS-CoV-2, HCoV-NL63, HCoV-OC43 and HCoV-229E.

As concerns this clonotype: The target antigen is unknown.

An Oncomine TCR Beta short-read assay was used to sequence the DNA from cultured CD4+ T cells. It was cultured CD4+ T cells from which genomic DNA was extracted. TCRdb re-analysed the PCR reads in MiXCR, keeping a single row per CDR3 protein. The sample shows 15,000 to 19,000 distinct CDR3 sequences, around three fifths of them seen only once. Germline V CDR1 and CDR2: SGHVS, FNYEAQ. This CDR3 is built from 14 residues. V was shortened by 2 bases and J by 4 bases, with 11 bases between the two germline ends. As for treatment: roughly 10-day PBMC culture with coronavirus spike peptide pools or control peptides (ViraFEST assay). Culture of about 1.8 million PBMCs per well took place with 10 IU/ml IL-2 and about 10 ug/ml peptide pools.

This chain connects TRBV7-6 to TRBJ2-5; D may be TRBD1 (6 bases). The source of this sequence is a human donor who had recovered from COVID-19. The specimen was CD4+ T cells from blood, cultured in vitro. CDR3 sequence reads: CASSLLTGGETQYF. DNA of the CDR3: TGTGCCAGCAGCTTATTGACAGGTGGAGAGACCCAGTACTTC.